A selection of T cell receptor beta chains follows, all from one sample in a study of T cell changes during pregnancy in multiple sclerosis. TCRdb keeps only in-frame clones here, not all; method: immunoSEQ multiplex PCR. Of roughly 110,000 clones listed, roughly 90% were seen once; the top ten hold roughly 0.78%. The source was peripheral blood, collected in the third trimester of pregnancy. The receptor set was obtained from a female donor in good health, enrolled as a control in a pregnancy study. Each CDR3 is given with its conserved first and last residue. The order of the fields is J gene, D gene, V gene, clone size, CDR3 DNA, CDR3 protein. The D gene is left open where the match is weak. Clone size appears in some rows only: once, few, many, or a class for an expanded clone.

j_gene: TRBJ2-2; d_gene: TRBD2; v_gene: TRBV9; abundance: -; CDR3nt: TGTGCCAGCAGCGTAGACGGTAGCGGGGGGGCGAACACCGGGGAGCTGTTTTTT; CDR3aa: CASSVDGSGGANTGELFF
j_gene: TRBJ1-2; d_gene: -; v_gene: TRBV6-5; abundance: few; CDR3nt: TGTGCCAGCAGTAGTACAGGGAATTATGGCTACACCTTC; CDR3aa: CASSSTGNYGYTF
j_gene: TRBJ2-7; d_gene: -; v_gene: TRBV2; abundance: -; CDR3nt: TGTGCCAGCAGTCCGACTAGGTTCGAGCAGTACTTC; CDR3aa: CASSPTRFEQYF
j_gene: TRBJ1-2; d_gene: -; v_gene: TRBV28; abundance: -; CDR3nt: TGTGCCAGCAGTTCAGACATGCACGGGGATGGCTACACCTTC; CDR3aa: CASSSDMHGDGYTF
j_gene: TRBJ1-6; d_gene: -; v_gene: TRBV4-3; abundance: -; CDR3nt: TGCGCCAGCAGCCAAGAGTCGGGAAACGTGGATTCACCCCTCCACTTT; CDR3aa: CASSQESGNVDSPLHF
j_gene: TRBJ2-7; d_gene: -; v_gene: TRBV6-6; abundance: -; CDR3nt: TGTGCCAGCAGTTACGGCGGGACAGTAACCTACGAGCAGTACTTC; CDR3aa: CASSYGGTVTYEQYF
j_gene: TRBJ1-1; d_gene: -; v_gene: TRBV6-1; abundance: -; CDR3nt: TGTGCCAGCATAACAGGCGTGACTGAAGCTTTCTTT; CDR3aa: CASITGVTEAFF
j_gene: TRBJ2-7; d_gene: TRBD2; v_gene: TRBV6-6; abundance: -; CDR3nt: TGTGCCAGCAGTTCTCTCGACGGGAGGGACTCCTACGAGCAGTACTTC; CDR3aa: CASSSLDGRDSYEQYF
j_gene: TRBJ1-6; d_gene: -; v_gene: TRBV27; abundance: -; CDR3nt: TGTGCCAGCAGTAAGGTACAGGGCACCCTCCACTTT; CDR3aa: CASSKVQGTLHF
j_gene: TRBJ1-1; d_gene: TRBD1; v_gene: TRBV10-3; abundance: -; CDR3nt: TGTGCCATCAGTGGGACAGGGCGAACGGACACTGAAGCTTTCTTT; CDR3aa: CAISGTGRTDTEAFF
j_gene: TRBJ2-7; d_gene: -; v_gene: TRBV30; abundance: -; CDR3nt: TGTGCCTGGAGACAGCTCAACGAGCAGTACTTC; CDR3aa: CAWRQLNEQYF
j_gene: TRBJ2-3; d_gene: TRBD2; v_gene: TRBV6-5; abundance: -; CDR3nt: TGTGCCAGCAGTTACACAGGACTAGCGGGCACAGATACGCAGTATTTT; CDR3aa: CASSYTGLAGTDTQYF
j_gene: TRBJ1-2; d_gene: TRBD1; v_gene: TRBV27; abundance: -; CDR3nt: TGTGCCAGCAGTTTATCAGGGGGCAGCTATGGCTACACCTTC; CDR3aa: CASSLSGGSYGYTF
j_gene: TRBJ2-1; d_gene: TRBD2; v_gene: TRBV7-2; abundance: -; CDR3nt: TGTGCCAGCAGCCCGCGGGGGGGGTATAACAATGAGCAGTTCTTC; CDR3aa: CASSPRGGYNNEQFF
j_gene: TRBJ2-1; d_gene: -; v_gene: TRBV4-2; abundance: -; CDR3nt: TGTGCCAGCAGCCAAAAAGGGACTTTTAGCTCCTACAATGAGCAGTTCTTC; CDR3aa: CASSQKGTFSSYNEQFF
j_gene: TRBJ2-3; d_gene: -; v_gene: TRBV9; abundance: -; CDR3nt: TGTGCCAGCAGCGCTCCCCCGGGGGGCGCCACCTTCGATACGCAGTATTTT; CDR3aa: CASSAPPGGATFDTQYF
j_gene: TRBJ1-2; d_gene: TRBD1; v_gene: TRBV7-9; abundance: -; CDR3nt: TGTGCCAGCTCGAGTGCAGGGGGGTGGCCTTCGGATGGCTACACCTTC; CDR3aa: CASSSAGGWPSDGYTF
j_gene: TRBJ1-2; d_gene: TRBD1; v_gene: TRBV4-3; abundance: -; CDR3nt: TGCGCCAGCAGCCCAAACGGACAGGGGGCAGGAGGCTACACCTTC; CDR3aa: CASSPNGQGAGGYTF
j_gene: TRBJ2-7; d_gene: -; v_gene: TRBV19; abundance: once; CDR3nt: TGTGCCAGCCACGACAGGAACCTCTACGAGCAGTACTTC; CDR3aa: CASHDRNLYEQYF
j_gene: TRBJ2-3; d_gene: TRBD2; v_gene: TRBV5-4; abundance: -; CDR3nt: TGTGCCAGCAGCTTGTATACAGCGGGGTCAGATACGCAGTATTTT; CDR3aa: CASSLYTAGSDTQYF
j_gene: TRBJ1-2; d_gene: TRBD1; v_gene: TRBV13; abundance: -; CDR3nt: TGTGCCAGCAGCGGGACCGGGACAGAGGAAAACTATGGCTACACCTTC; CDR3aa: CASSGTGTEENYGYTF
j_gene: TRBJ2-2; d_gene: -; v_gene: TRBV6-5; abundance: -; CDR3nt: TGTGCCAGCGGAGGTTCCGGCGGGGAGCTGTTTTTT; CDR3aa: CASGGSGGELFF
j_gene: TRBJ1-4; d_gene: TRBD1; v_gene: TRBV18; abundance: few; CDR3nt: TGTGCCAGCTCACCAGGGGACAGGGTAAAACTGTTTTTT; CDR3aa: CASSPGDRVKLFF
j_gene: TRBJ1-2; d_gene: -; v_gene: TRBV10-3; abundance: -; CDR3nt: TGTGCCATCAGTGAGATGGTAGTCCGGGACAACACAAAGGGGAACTATGGCTACACCTTC; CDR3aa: CAISEMVVRDNTKGNYGYTF
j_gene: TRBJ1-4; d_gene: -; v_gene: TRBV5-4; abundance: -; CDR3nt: TGTGCCAGCAGCTCTGGGGGGTTACTGTTTTTT; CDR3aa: CASSSGGLLFF
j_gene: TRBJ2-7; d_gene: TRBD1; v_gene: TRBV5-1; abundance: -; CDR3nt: TGCGCCAGCAGTTCCGGACAGGTTAGCTCCTACGAGCAGTACTTC; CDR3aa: CASSSGQVSSYEQYF
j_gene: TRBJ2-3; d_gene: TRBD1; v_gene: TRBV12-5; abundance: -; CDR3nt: TGTGCTAGTGGCGATTGGACAGGGGGCATAAATACGCAGTATTTT; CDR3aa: CASGDWTGGINTQYF
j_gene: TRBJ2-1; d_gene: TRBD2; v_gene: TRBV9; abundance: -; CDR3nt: TGTGCCAGCAGCGCGAGCGGGGGCCCCGGGAATGAGCAGTTCTTC; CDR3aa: CASSASGGPGNEQFF
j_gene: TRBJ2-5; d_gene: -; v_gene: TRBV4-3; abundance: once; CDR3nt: TGCGCCAGCAGCCAAGAGACGGGGGGCCGAGAGACCCAGTACTTC; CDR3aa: CASSQETGGRETQYF
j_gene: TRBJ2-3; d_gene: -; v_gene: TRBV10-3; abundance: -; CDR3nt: TGTGCCATCAGTGATAGGACAACTAGCACAGATACGCAGTATTTT; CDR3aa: CAISDRTTSTDTQYF
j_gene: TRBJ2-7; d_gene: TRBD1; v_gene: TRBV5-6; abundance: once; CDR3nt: TGTGCCAGCAGCCTACAGGGACAGCCTTCCTACGAGCAGTACTTC; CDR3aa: CASSLQGQPSYEQYF
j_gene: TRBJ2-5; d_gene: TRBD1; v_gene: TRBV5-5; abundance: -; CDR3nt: TGTGCCAGCAGCTTCCGGACAGGACAAGAGACCCAGTACTTC; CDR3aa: CASSFRTGQETQYF
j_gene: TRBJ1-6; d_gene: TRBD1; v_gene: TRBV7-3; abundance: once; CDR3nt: TGTGCCAGCAGCTACGGGGGGACAGGGGATTCACCCCTCCACTTT; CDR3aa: CASSYGGTGDSPLHF
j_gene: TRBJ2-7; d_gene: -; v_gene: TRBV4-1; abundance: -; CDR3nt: TGCGCCAGCAGTCAGCGGATCTCCTACGAGCAGTACTTC; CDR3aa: CASSQRISYEQYF
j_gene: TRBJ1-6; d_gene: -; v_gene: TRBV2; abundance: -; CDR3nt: TGTGCCAGCAGTGAACCTGGGACTTCTAATTCACCCCTCCACTTT; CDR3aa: CASSEPGTSNSPLHF
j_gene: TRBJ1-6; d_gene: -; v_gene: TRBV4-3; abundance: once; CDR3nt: TGCGCCAGCAGCCAAGGACCTGGACAAAGGAATTCACCCCTCCACTTT; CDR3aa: CASSQGPGQRNSPLHF
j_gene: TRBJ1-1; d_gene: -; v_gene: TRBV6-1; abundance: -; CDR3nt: TGTGCCAGCAGTGGAGATAACACTGAAGCTTTCTTT; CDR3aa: CASSGDNTEAFF
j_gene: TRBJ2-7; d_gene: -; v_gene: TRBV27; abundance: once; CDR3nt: TGTGCCAGCAGTCGGGCGGGATCCTACGAGCAGTACTTC; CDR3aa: CASSRAGSYEQYF
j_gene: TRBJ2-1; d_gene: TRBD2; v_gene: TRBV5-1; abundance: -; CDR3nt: TGCGCCAGCAGCAGAACTTGGGGACTAGATATCAATGAGCAGTTCTTC; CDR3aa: CASSRTWGLDINEQFF
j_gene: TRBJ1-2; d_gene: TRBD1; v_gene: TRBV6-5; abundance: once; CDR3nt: TGTGCCAGCAGTTCACAGGGGCCCTATGGCTACACCTTC; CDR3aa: CASSSQGPYGYTF
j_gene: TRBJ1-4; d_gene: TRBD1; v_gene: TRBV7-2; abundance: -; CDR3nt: TGTGCCAGCAAGGAGACAGGGGACTTTAATGAAAAACTGTTTTTT; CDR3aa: CASKETGDFNEKLFF